The rows below give T cell receptor beta chains drawn from one sample of a study of blood T cell repertoires in COVID-19. Libraries were prepared by immunoSEQ multiplex PCR; TCRdb keeps only in-frame clonotypes and omits some of them. The data show hundreds of thousands of clones, with 88% seen just once and around 7.9% held by the top ten. Sequenced input: peripheral blood. These receptors were taken from a woman in her seventies with COVID-19, enrolled during active disease. The CDR3 runs from the conserved cysteine through the conserved F or W. D genes are given only for firm matches. Clone size is stated in some rows and not others, as once, few, many or a class when expanded.

CDR3: CASSEDRGRNYGYTF
DNA: TGCGCCAGCAGTGAGGACAGGGGGAGGAACTATGGCTACACCTTC
J: TRBJ1-2
size: NA
D: TRBD1
V: TRBV10-2
length: 15

CDR3: CASSLFSLLAGGQETQYF
DNA: TGTGCCAGCAGCTTATTTTCTCTATTAGCGGGGGGGCAAGAGACCCAGTACTTC
J: TRBJ2-5
size: NA
D: TRBD2
V: TRBV7-9
length: 18

CDR3: CSVELQYGYTF
DNA: TGCAGCGTTGAATTGCAGTATGGCTACACCTTC
J: TRBJ1-2
size: once
D: NA
V: TRBV29-1
length: 11

CDR3: CASSDRGSEAFF
DNA: TGTGCCAGTAGTGACAGGGGGTCTGAAGCTTTCTTT
J: TRBJ1-1
size: NA
D: TRBD1
V: TRBV19
length: 12

CDR3: CASSIGQGGTKNIQYF
DNA: TGTGCCAGTAGTATCGGACAGGGGGGCACCAAAAACATTCAGTACTTC
J: TRBJ2-4
size: once
D: TRBD1
V: TRBV19
length: 16

CDR3: CASSQDRLAGGPETQYF
DNA: TGCGCCAGCAGCCAAGATCGGCTAGCGGGGGGGCCCGAGACCCAGTACTTC
J: TRBJ2-5
size: NA
D: TRBD2
V: TRBV4-1
length: 17

CDR3: CATSDGTGAYGYTF
DNA: TGTGCCACCAGTGATGGGACAGGGGCCTATGGCTACACCTTC
J: TRBJ1-2
size: NA
D: TRBD1
V: TRBV24-1
length: 14

CDR3: CASRATGGTEAFF
DNA: TGTGCCAGCAGAGCGACCGGGGGCACTGAAGCTTTCTTT
J: TRBJ1-1
size: NA
D: NA
V: TRBV5-8
length: 13

CDR3: CASSLFLTGTGVYF
DNA: TGTGCCAGCAGCCTCTTTTTGACCGGGACAGGGGTATATTTT
J: TRBJ1-3
size: once
D: TRBD1
V: TRBV11-2
length: 14

CDR3: CASTTDRSNEKLFF
DNA: TGTGCCAGTACCACGGACAGGAGTAATGAAAAACTGTTTTTT
J: TRBJ1-4
size: NA
D: TRBD1
V: TRBV19
length: 14

CDR3: CATSDARGINQPQHF
DNA: TGTGCCACCAGTGATGCTCGGGGGATCAATCAGCCCCAGCATTTT
J: TRBJ1-5
size: NA
D: NA
V: TRBV24-1
length: 15

CDR3: CASSQEGMSGGRTGELFF
DNA: TGCGCCAGCAGCCAAGAGGGGATGAGCGGGGGGAGAACCGGGGAGCTGTTTTTT
J: TRBJ2-2
size: NA
D: TRBD2
V: TRBV4-3
length: 18

CDR3: CASSSYTTGGDHGYTF
DNA: TGTGCCAGCAGCTCCTACACGACAGGGGGCGATCATGGCTACACCTTC
J: TRBJ1-2
size: NA
D: TRBD1
V: TRBV11-2
length: 16

CDR3: CASSPEQVISGNTIYF
DNA: TGTGCCAGCTCACCAGAACAGGTCATCTCTGGAAACACCATATATTTT
J: TRBJ1-3
size: NA
D: NA
V: TRBV18
length: 16

CDR3: CASSQTGYTEAFF
DNA: TGCGCCAGCAGCCAGACAGGGTACACTGAAGCTTTCTTT
J: TRBJ1-1
size: NA
D: TRBD1
V: TRBV4-1
length: 13

CDR3: CASSQDSQPSTDTQYF
DNA: TGCGCCAGCAGCCAAGACAGCCAGCCTAGCACAGATACGCAGTATTTT
J: TRBJ2-3
size: NA
D: NA
V: TRBV5-1
length: 16

CDR3: CASSDEVGYTF
DNA: TGTGCCAGCAGTGATGAGGTTGGCTACACCTTC
J: TRBJ1-2
size: NA
D: NA
V: TRBV6-1
length: 11

CDR3: CASSEGDRTYNSPLHF
DNA: TGTGCCAGCAGCGAGGGGGACAGGACTTATAATTCACCCCTCCACTTT
J: TRBJ1-6
size: NA
D: TRBD1
V: TRBV9
length: 16

CDR3: CSVEEYQGQPF
DNA: TGCAGCGTTGAAGAATACCAGGGACAGCCCTTT
J: TRBJ1-1
size: NA
D: TRBD1
V: TRBV29-1
length: 11

CDR3: CASSNRNTEAFF
DNA: TGTGCCAGCAGTAATAGAAACACTGAAGCTTTCTTT
J: TRBJ1-1
size: once
D: NA
V: TRBV2
length: 12

CDR3: CASSLVGAPGNTIYF
DNA: TGTGCCAGCAGCTTAGTTGGGGCGCCCGGAAACACCATATATTTT
J: TRBJ1-3
size: once
D: NA
V: TRBV7-2
length: 15

CDR3: CASSQGLASYEQYF
DNA: TGCGCCAGCAGCCAGGGACTAGCCTCCTACGAGCAGTACTTC
J: TRBJ2-7
size: NA
D: TRBD2
V: TRBV4-1
length: 14

CDR3: CASSRGQPYSNQPQHF
DNA: TGTGCCAGTAGCCGTGGACAGCCATATAGCAATCAGCCCCAGCATTTT
J: TRBJ1-5
size: NA
D: NA
V: TRBV19
length: 16

CDR3: CASSEPTGPLLNEQYF
DNA: TGTGCCAGCAGTGAACCCACAGGCCCCCTCCTTAACGAGCAGTACTTC
J: TRBJ2-7
size: NA
D: NA
V: TRBV6-1
length: 16

CDR3: CASSFGGVNEQFF
DNA: TGTGCCAGCAGCTTTGGCGGGGTCAATGAGCAGTTCTTC
J: TRBJ2-1
size: NA
D: NA
V: TRBV7-2
length: 13

CDR3: CASSDSRQGANEQYF
DNA: TGCGCCAGCAGTGACTCTCGACAGGGGGCCAACGAGCAGTACTTC
J: TRBJ2-7
size: NA
D: TRBD1
V: TRBV10-1
length: 15

CDR3: CASMRAAIHNEQFF
DNA: TGTGCCAGTATGCGGGCCGCAATTCACAATGAGCAGTTCTTC
J: TRBJ2-1
size: NA
D: NA
V: TRBV7-2
length: 14

CDR3: CAWSVGGGYTF
DNA: TGTGCCTGGAGTGTTGGGGGCGGCTACACCTTC
J: TRBJ1-2
size: NA
D: NA
V: TRBV30
length: 11

CDR3: CASSLTGVWYF
DNA: TGCGCCAGCAGCCTGACAGGGGTCTGGTATTTT
J: TRBJ2-3
size: NA
D: TRBD1
V: TRBV5-1
length: 11

CDR3: CASRPQGAVSPLHF
DNA: TGTGCCAGCAGGCCACAGGGGGCTGTTTCACCCCTCCACTTT
J: TRBJ1-6
size: once
D: TRBD1
V: TRBV27
length: 14

CDR3: CASSQPRDTEAFF
DNA: TGTGCCAGCAGCCAACCCCGGGACACTGAAGCTTTCTTT
J: TRBJ1-1
size: NA
D: NA
V: TRBV4-2
length: 13

CDR3: CASSPTGGNYEQYF
DNA: TGTGCCAGCAGCCCGACAGGGGGTAACTACGAGCAGTACTTC
J: TRBJ2-7
size: NA
D: TRBD1
V: TRBV9
length: 14

CDR3: CAWKVQGAYEQYF
DNA: TGTGCCTGGAAAGTTCAGGGCGCTTACGAGCAGTACTTC
J: TRBJ2-7
size: NA
D: NA
V: TRBV30
length: 13

CDR3: CASSIRVQAFF
DNA: TGTGCCAGTAGTATACGGGTTCAAGCTTTCTTT
J: TRBJ1-1
size: NA
D: NA
V: TRBV19
length: 11

CDR3: CASDVGQPPLHF
DNA: TGTGCCAGCGACGTTGGACAGCCACCCCTCCACTTT
J: TRBJ1-6
size: NA
D: NA
V: TRBV19
length: 12

CDR3: CASSPERTGELFF
DNA: TGTGCCAGCTCACCAGAGCGGACCGGGGAGCTGTTTTTT
J: TRBJ2-2
size: NA
D: NA
V: TRBV18
length: 13

CDR3: CASSSAGRTDTQYF
DNA: TGCGCCAGCAGCTCCGCGGGACGCACAGATACGCAGTATTTT
J: TRBJ2-3
size: NA
D: NA
V: TRBV5-1
length: 14

CDR3: CASSETSTLQETQYF
DNA: TGTGCCAGCAGCGAGACTAGCACACTCCAAGAGACCCAGTACTTC
J: TRBJ2-5
size: many
D: TRBD2
V: TRBV6-5
length: 15

CDR3: CASRERGVLTYEQYF
DNA: TGTGCCAGCCGGGAGCGGGGGGTCTTGACCTACGAGCAGTACTTC
J: TRBJ2-7
size: NA
D: TRBD2
V: TRBV27
length: 15

CDR3: CASSLELGLLSGNTIYF
DNA: TGTGCCAGCAGCTTAGAATTGGGGCTGCTCTCTGGAAACACCATATATTTT
J: TRBJ1-3
size: NA
D: NA
V: TRBV11-2
length: 17

CDR3: CASSLTPIQSNYGYTF
DNA: TGTGCCAGCAGCTTAACCCCGATACAGTCTAACTATGGCTACACCTTC
J: TRBJ1-2
size: NA
D: NA
V: TRBV7-3
length: 16

CDR3: CATRVMNTEAFF
DNA: TGTGCCACCAGGGTCATGAACACTGAAGCTTTCTTT
J: TRBJ1-1
size: NA
D: NA
V: TRBV19
length: 12

CDR3: CASSLWGQGAYEQYF
DNA: TGTGCCAGCAGTCTTTGGGGACAGGGTGCCTACGAGCAGTACTTC
J: TRBJ2-7
size: NA
D: TRBD1
V: TRBV28
length: 15

CDR3: CATSDPGTGGYNEQFF
DNA: TGTGCCACCAGTGACCCGGGGACAGGAGGATACAATGAGCAGTTCTTC
J: TRBJ2-1
size: NA
D: TRBD1
V: TRBV24-1
length: 16

CDR3: CSVHPGGHEQYF
DNA: TGCAGCGTTCACCCCGGCGGGCACGAGCAGTACTTC
J: TRBJ2-7
size: NA
D: NA
V: TRBV29-1
length: 12

CDR3: CASSFRTGRQADTQYF
DNA: TGCGCCAGCAGCTTCCGGACAGGGAGGCAGGCAGATACGCAGTATTTT
J: TRBJ2-3
size: NA
D: TRBD1
V: TRBV5-1
length: 16

CDR3: CASSLRGLGNEKLFF
DNA: TGTGCCAGCAGTTTAAGGGGGCTGGGTAATGAAAAACTGTTTTTT
J: TRBJ1-4
size: NA
D: TRBD1
V: TRBV28
length: 15

CDR3: CASSEYRGEGTHF
DNA: TGTGCCAGCAGTGAGTACCGGGGTGAGGGAACCCACTTT
J: TRBJ1-6
size: NA
D: NA
V: TRBV6-1
length: 13

CDR3: CASSSQGQNTEAFF
DNA: TGCGCCAGCAGCTCCCAGGGTCAGAACACTGAAGCTTTCTTT
J: TRBJ1-1
size: few
D: NA
V: TRBV5-1
length: 14

CDR3: CASSFRQRETQYF
DNA: TGCGCCAGCAGCTTCCGACAGAGGGAGACCCAGTACTTC
J: TRBJ2-5
size: NA
D: NA
V: TRBV5-1
length: 13

CDR3: CASSTTGFTGNTIYF
DNA: TGTGCCAGTAGTACCACAGGGTTCACTGGAAACACCATATATTTT
J: TRBJ1-3
size: NA
D: NA
V: TRBV19
length: 15

CDR3: CASSAQRGGSTDTQYF
DNA: TGTGCCAGCTCGGCGCAGCGGGGGGGGAGCACAGATACGCAGTATTTT
J: TRBJ2-3
size: NA
D: TRBD2
V: TRBV18
length: 16

CDR3: CASSLSRGTGLYGYTF
DNA: TGTGCCAGCAGTTTATCTCGGGGGACAGGTCTCTATGGCTACACCTTC
J: TRBJ1-2
size: many
D: TRBD1
V: TRBV28
length: 16

CDR3: CASSQVAGGNYGYTF
DNA: TGCGCCAGCAGCCAAGTTGCAGGGGGAAACTATGGCTACACCTTC
J: TRBJ1-2
size: few
D: TRBD1
V: TRBV4-3
length: 15

CDR3: CASRGQLTNEKLFF
DNA: TGCGCCAGCAGGGGGCAGTTGACTAATGAAAAACTGTTTTTT
J: TRBJ1-4
size: few
D: NA
V: TRBV10-2
length: 14

CDR3: CASSSVGGPYNSPLHF
DNA: TGTGCCAGCAGCTCCGTGGGGGGTCCCTATAATTCACCCCTCCACTTT
J: TRBJ1-6
size: NA
D: NA
V: TRBV11-2
length: 16

CDR3: CASSPLRTGSPEAFF
DNA: TGTGCCAGCTCACCACTCAGGACAGGGTCCCCTGAAGCTTTCTTT
J: TRBJ1-1
size: NA
D: TRBD1
V: TRBV18
length: 15

CDR3: CASGLVRGSSYNSPLHF
DNA: TGTGCTAGTGGTTTGGTGAGGGGGAGCTCCTATAATTCACCCCTCCACTTT
J: TRBJ1-6
size: once
D: NA
V: TRBV12-5
length: 17